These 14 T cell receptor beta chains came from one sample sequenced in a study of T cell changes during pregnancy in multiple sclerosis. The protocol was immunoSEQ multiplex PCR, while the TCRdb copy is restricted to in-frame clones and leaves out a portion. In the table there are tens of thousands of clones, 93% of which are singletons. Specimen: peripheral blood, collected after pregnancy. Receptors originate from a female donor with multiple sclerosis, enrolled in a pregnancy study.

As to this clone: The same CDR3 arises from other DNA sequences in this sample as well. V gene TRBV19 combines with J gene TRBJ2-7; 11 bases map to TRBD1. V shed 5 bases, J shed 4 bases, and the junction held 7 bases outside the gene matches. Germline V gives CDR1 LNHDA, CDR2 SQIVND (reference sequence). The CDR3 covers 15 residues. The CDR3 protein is CASSPGQGAAYEQYF. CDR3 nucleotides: TGTGCCAGTAGTCCCGGACAGGGGGCAGCTTACGAGCAGTACTTC.

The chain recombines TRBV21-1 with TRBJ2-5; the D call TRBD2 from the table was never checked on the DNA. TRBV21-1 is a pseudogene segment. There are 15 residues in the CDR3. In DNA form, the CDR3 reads TGTGCCAGCAGCAAACCCTCCCCAAACTTGGAGACCCAGTACTTC. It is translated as CASSKPSPNLETQYF.

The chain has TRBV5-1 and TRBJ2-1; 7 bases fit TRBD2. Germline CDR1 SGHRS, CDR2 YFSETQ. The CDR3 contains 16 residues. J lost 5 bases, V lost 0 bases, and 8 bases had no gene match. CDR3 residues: CASSLEVAGINNEQFF. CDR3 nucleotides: TGCGCCAGCAGCTTGGAGGTAGCGGGTATCAACAATGAGCAGTTCTTC.

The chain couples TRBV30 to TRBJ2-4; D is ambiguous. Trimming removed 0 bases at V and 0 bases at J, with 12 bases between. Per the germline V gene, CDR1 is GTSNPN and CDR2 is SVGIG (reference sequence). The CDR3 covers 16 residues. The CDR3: CAWSVRRSLAKNIQYF. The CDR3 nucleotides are TGTGCCTGGAGTGTACGAAGAAGCTTAGCCAAAAACATTCAGTACTTC.

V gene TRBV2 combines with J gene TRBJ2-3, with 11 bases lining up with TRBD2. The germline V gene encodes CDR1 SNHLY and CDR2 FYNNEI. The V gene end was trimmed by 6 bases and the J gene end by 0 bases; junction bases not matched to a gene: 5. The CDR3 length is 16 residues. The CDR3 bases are TGTGCCAGCAGCCGCCGGACTAGCGGGAGCACAGATACGCAGTATTTT. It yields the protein CASSRRTSGSTDTQYF.

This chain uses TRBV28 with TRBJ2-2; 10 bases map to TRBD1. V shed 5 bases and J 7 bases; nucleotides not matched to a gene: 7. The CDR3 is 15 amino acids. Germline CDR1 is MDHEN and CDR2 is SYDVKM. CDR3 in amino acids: CASSPDRGHVGELFF. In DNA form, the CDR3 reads TGTGCCAGCAGTCCTGACAGGGGGCATGTCGGGGAGCTGTTTTTT.

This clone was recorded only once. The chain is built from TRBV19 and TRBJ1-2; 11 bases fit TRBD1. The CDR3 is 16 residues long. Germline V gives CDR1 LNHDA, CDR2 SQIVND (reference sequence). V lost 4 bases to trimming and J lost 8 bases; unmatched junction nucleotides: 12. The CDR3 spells CASSTPRDRGIRGYTF. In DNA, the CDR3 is TGTGCCAGTAGTACACCTCGGGACAGGGGGATTAGGGGCTACACCTTC. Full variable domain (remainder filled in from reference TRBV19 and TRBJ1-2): DGGITQSPKYLFRKEGQNVTLSCEQNLNHDAMYWYRQDPGQGLRLIYYSQIVNDFQKGDIAEGYSVSREKKESFPLTVTSAQKNPTAFYLCASSTPRDRGIRGYTFGSGTRLTVV.

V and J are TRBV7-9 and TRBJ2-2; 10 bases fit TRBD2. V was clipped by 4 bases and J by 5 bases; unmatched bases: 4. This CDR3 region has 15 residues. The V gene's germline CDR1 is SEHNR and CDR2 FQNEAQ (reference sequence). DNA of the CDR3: TGTGCCAGCAGCTCGGGACTAGCGACAACCGGGGAGCTGTTTTTT. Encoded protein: CASSSGLATTGELFF.

DNA for the CDR3: TGTGCCAGCAGCTCCCCGACAGGCTACGCCTACGAGCAGTACTTC. Amino acid sequence: CASSSPTGYAYEQYF. The rearrangement uses TRBV7-9 and TRBJ2-7, with TRBD1 as a possible D gene (6 bases). V shed 4 bases and J shed 2 bases, with 15 bases lying between them. Germline V lookup: CDR1 SEHNR, CDR2 FQNEAQ (reference sequence). The CDR3 is 15 residues long.

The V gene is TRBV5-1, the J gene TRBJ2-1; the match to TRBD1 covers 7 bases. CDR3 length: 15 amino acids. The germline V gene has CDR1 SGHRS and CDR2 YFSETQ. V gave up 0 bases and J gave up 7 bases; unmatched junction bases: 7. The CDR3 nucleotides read TGCGCCAGCAGCTTGGGTCAGGGGGTGGCGAATGAGCAGTTCTTC. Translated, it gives CASSLGQGVANEQFF.

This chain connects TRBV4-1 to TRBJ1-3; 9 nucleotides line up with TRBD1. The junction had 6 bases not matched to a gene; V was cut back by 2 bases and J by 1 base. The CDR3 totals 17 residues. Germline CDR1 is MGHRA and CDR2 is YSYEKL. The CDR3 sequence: CASSQRTGDNSGNTIYF. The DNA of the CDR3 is TGCGCCAGCAGCCAAAGGACAGGGGATAATTCTGGAAACACCATATATTTT.

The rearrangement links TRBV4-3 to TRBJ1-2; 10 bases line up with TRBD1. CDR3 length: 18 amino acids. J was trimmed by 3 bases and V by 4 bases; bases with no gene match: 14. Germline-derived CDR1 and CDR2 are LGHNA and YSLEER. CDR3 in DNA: TGCGCCAGCAGCCTCGACGGGACAGGGGATCTTAAGGACTATGGCTACACCTTC. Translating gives CASSLDGTGDLKDYGYTF.

DNA of the CDR3: TGTGCCAGCTGGTGGGGGGTTAGCAATCAGCCCCAGCATTTT. Its protein is CASWWGVSNQPQHF. V and J are TRBV6-1 and TRBJ1-5; D is possibly TRBD1 (5 bases). Germline V lookup: CDR1 MNHNS, CDR2 SASEGT. Trimming pared 8 bases from V and 0 bases from J, leaving 11 bases between. The CDR3 contains 14 residues.

This CDR3 is CASSRGRDRPSSTDTQYF. The DNA for the CDR3 is TGTGCCAGCAGCAGGGGGCGGGACAGGCCTTCAAGCACAGATACGCAGTATTTT. The genes are TRBV5-4 and TRBJ2-3; TRBD1 matches at 8 bases. The CDR3 sequence is 18 residues long. CDR1 and CDR2 from the germline V gene are SGHNT and YYREEE (reference sequence). V lost 4 bases, J lost 0 bases, and 13 bases stayed unmatched. Drawing the rest from reference TRBV5-4 and TRBJ2-3, the complete variable domain is ETGVTQSPTHLIKTRGQQVTLRCSSQSGHNTVSWYQQALGQGPQFIFQYYREEENGRGNFPPRFSGLQFPNYSSELNVNALELDDSALYLCASSRGRDRPSSTDTQYFGPGTRLTVL.